A single T cell receptor (beta chain) is shown here with its context. What it binds is unknown. The source of the sample is a study of cytomegalovirus exposure and HLA in healthy donors. Germline V gene data show CDR1 as SGDLS and CDR2 as YYNGEE. The CDR3 contains 13 residues. With V trimmed by 4 bases and J by 8 bases, 4 bases remained unmatched. This PCR relied on a set of 60 Vbeta primers and 13 Jbeta primers. Clones were read by immunoSEQ multiplex PCR, and TCRdb kept only the in-frame ones, dropping some. The table records approximately 170,000 clones, roughly 76% of them present only once. Study-level results: Sequence variants that were highly shared formed a cluster that was likely a sequencing artifact. Earlier results showed most TCR beta V segments being productive about 87% or about 30% of the time.

The clonotype was recovered from a male donor in good health and CMV-seronegative. The chain couples TRBV9 to TRBJ1-2, with 11 bases identical to TRBD1. Input material: PBMCs. The CDR3 spells CASSRGQGGGYTF. CDR3 coding DNA: TGTGCCAGCAGCCGGGGACAGGGGGGCGGCTACACCTTC.